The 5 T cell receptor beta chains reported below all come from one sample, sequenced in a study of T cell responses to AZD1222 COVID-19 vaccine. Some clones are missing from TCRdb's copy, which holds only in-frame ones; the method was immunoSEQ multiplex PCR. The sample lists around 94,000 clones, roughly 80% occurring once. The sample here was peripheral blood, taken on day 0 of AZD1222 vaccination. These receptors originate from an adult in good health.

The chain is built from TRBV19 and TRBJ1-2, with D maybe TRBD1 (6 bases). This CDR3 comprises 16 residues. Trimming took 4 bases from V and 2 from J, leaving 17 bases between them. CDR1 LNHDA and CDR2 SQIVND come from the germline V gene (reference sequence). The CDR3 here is CASSTPIYRENYGYTF. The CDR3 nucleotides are TGTGCCAGTAGTACTCCAATCTACAGGGAGAACTATGGCTACACCTTC.

The CDR3 DNA sequence: TGTGCCAGCAGCCTAGTCGGCGGCCGCTCTGGAAACACCATATATTTT. As protein: CASSLVGGRSGNTIYF. V is TRBV11-2 and J is TRBJ1-3; D not resolved. CDR1 is SGHAT and CDR2 is FQNNGV in the germline V gene. This CDR3 contains 16 residues. Trimming removed 5 bases at V and 0 bases at J, with 14 bases between.

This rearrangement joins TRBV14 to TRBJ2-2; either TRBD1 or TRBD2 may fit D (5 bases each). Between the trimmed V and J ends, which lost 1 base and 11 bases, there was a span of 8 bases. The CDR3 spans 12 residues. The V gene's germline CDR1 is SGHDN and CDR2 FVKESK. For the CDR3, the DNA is TGTGCCAGCAGCCAAGTGGGGGTCGAGCTGTTTTTT. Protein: CASSQVGVELFF.

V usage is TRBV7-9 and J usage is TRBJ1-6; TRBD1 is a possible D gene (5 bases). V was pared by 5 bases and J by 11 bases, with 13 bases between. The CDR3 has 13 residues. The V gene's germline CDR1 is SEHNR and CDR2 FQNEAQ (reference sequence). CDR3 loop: CASSPGLTTPLHF. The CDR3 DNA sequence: TGTGCCAGCAGCCCGGGGCTTACAACACCCCTCCACTTT.

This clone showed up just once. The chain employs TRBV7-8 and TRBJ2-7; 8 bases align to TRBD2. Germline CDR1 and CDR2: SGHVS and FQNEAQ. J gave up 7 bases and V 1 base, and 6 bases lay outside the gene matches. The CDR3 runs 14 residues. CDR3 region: CASSLVGRAREQYF. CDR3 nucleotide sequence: TGTGCCAGCAGCTTAGTCGGGAGGGCCAGAGAGCAGTACTTC.